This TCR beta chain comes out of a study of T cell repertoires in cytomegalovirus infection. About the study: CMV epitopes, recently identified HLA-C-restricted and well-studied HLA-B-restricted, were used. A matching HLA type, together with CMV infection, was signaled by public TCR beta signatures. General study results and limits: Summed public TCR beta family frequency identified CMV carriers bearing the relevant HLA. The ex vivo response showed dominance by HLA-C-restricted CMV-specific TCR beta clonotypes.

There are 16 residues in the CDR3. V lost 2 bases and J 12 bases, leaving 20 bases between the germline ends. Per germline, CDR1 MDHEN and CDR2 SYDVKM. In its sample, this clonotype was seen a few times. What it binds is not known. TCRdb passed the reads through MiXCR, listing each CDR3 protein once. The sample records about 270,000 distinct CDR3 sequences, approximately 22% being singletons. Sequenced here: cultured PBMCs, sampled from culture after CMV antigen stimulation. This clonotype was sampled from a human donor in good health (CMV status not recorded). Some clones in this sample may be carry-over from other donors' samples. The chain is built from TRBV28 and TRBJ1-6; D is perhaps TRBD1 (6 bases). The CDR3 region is CASSLTGGQSLRPLHF. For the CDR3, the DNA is TGTGCCAGCAGTTTAACCGGGGGGCAGTCCCTGAGACCCCTCCACTTT.